This TCR beta chain came from a study of shared clonotypes between healthy human individuals. Assay: immunoSEQ multiplex PCR; the TCRdb copy retains only in-frame clones and omits some. The table shows around 2.5 million clones, with approximately 93% occurring only once. CDR1 is SGHTA, CDR2 FQGNSA, per germline. The CDR3 runs to 15 residues. The V end lost 5 bases, the J end lost 0 bases, and 14 bases lay between the germline ends. The chain uses TRBV7-2 and TRBJ2-7; D may be TRBD2 (6 bases). The sample taken for sequencing was naive CD4+ T cells from PBMCs. Subset meaning: CD45RA+ positively selected. This TCR derives from a young man in good health. Some clones in this sample may be carry-over from other donors' samples. Here the CDR3 reads CASSTRRGSSYEQYF. CDR3 bases: TGTGCCAGCAGCACCCGCCGGGGGAGCTCCTACGAGCAGTACTTC.